These 25 T cell receptor beta chains share one sample of origin, sequenced in a study of blood T cells in healthy people across ages. A second PCR of roughly 7 to 11 cycles used a sample-barcoded 5' primer and a J-beta primer mix. TCRdb re-derived calls from the 5' RACE reads in MiXCR, one entry per CDR3 protein. Altogether about 1.4 million distinct CDR3 sequences are present, around 59% being singletons, with the ten largest covering 6.5% to 8.5%. Specimen: blood. The receptors were sampled from a man in his late teens or twenties in good health.

The chain joins TRBV20-1 to TRBJ2-1, with 13 positions matching TRBD2. Looked up from germline, CDR1 is DFQATT and CDR2 is SNEGSKA (reference sequence). Trimming at V came to 5 bases and at J to 7 bases, leaving 17 bases not matched to a gene. This CDR3 comprises 18 residues. The CDR3 here is CSALKGLAGDSSWNEQFF. The CDR3, as DNA: TGCAGTGCTCTCAAAGGACTAGCGGGAGACTCATCATGGAATGAGCAGTTCTTC.

The genes are TRBV20-1 and TRBJ1-4; 7 bases align to TRBD1. The germline CDR1 and CDR2 sequences are DFQATT and SNEGSKA (reference sequence). There are 15 residues in the CDR3. Unmatched junction bases numbered 8, after V lost 4 bases and J lost 3 bases. The CDR3 sequence: CSAIPRDRSNEKLFF. CDR3 in DNA: TGCAGTGCTATACCCCGGGACAGATCTAATGAAAAACTGTTTTTT.

The J gene is TRBJ1-1, the V gene TRBV6-5; D gene unclear. This CDR3 spans 13 amino acids. Per germline, CDR1 MNHEY and CDR2 SVGAGI. V gave up 5 bases and J gave up 1 base, with 8 bases separating them. The CDR3 reads CASSGPRNTEAFF. DNA for the CDR3: TGTGCCAGCAGTGGACCCAGGAACACTGAAGCTTTCTTT.

To note about this clonotype: A junction boundary mismatches the germline segment, possibly from a read error. The chain recombines TRBV4-2 with TRBJ2-1, with D unresolved. The CDR3 runs 15 residues. CDR1 is LGHNA and CDR2 is YNFKEQ in the germline V gene. The CDR3 loop reads CAGSEDSSSYNEQFF. The CDR3 DNA reads TGTGCCGGCAGCGAAGATTCGAGCTCCTACAATGAGCAGTTCTTC.

V and J are TRBV27 and TRBJ1-1; 10 bases fit TRBD1. The CDR3 contains 15 residues. CDR1 MNHEY and CDR2 SMNVEV come from the germline V gene (reference sequence). Unmatched junction bases numbered 13, after V lost 5 bases and J lost 10 bases. CDR3 nucleotides: TGTGCCAGCAGTCCCCGGGACAGGGGCCTATTTGGAGCTTTCTTT. Translation: CASSPRDRGLFGAFF.

The gene calls are TRBV9 and TRBJ2-7; the match to TRBD2 covers 8 bases. Germline-derived CDR1 and CDR2 are SGDLS and YYNGEE. The CDR3 has 19 residues. The ends lost 0 bases at V and 3 bases at J; junction bases unmatched: 17. Here the CDR3 reads CASSVDVAGLYGTHYEQYF. CDR3 DNA sequence: TGTGCCAGCAGCGTAGACGTAGCGGGGCTCTACGGGACTCACTACGAGCAGTACTTC.

This clonotype was observed a few times. Here the CDR3 DNA reads TGTGCCAGCAGGTTACAGGGGGCTGTATTGCCCCTCCACTTT. It codes for CASRLQGAVLPLHF. The chain joins TRBV6-5 to TRBJ1-6, with 9 bases matching TRBD1. The CDR3 has 14 residues. Germline values: CDR1 MNHEY, CDR2 SVGAGI. Trimming removed 6 bases from V and 13 bases from J; junction bases left unmatched: 10.

This clonotype turned up a few times. The V call is TRBV4-1, the J call TRBJ2-3; D gene unclear. Trimming stripped 2 bases from V and 0 bases from J, with 9 bases between. The CDR3 consists of 15 residues. The germline V gene encodes CDR1 MGHRA and CDR2 YSYEKL. The CDR3: CASSQRDTSTDTQYF. CDR3 bases: TGCGCCAGCAGCCAACGAGACACTAGCACAGATACGCAGTATTTT.

The V and J genes are TRBV18 and TRBJ2-3; 8 bases align to TRBD2. This CDR3 is built from 16 residues. V dropped 2 bases and J dropped 2; count of bases not matched to a gene: 6. Germline V gene data show CDR1 as KGHSH and CDR2 as LQKENI. CDR3 in DNA: TGTGCCAGCTCACCAGAGGGTAGCGGGAACACAGATACGCAGTATTTT. Translating gives CASSPEGSGNTDTQYF.

J is TRBJ2-5 and V is TRBV4-1; TRBD2 matches at 11 bases. Germline CDR1 MGHRA, CDR2 YSYEKL. The CDR3 has 14 residues. V was clipped by 2 bases and J by 11 bases; unmatched bases: 7. CDR3 loop: CASSQWVAGGEQYF. CDR3 DNA: TGCGCCAGCAGCCAATGGGTAGCGGGGGGGGAGCAGTACTTC.

As for this clonotype: Mismatch with germline at one junction end may stem from a read error. This chain uses TRBV12-3 or TRBV12-4 with TRBJ1-6, with 8 bases identical to TRBD1. This CDR3 has 17 amino acids. In DNA form, the CDR3 reads TGTGCCAGTAGTTCAGGGGGCATCGAGTTCTATAATTCACCCCTCCACTTT. Its translation: CASSSGGIEFYNSPLHF.

This sequence joins TRBV7-9 and TRBJ2-7; TRBD1 is a possible D gene (6 bases). This CDR3 is built from 16 residues. CDR1 is SEHNR and CDR2 is FQNEAQ in the germline V gene (reference sequence). The germline V and J ends were trimmed by 1 base and 3 bases, with 16 bases remaining between them. This CDR3 reads CASSLGPDSGDYEQYF. The CDR3 bases are TGTGCCAGCAGCTTAGGCCCGGACAGCGGAGACTACGAGCAGTACTTC.

The chain employs TRBV12-5 and TRBJ1-5; a possible D gene is TRBD1 (6 bases). The CDR3 extends over 17 amino acids. Trimming took 5 bases from V and 0 from J, leaving 17 bases between them. The germline V gene has CDR1 LGHNT and CDR2 FRNRAP. In DNA, the CDR3 is TGTGCTAGTGGTCCGAGCGACAGGCTTATTAGCAATCAGCCCCAGCATTTT. Protein product: CASGPSDRLISNQPQHF.

The chain is built from TRBV6-5 and TRBJ1-1; D not resolved. The ends were cut back, 0 bases at V and 2 bases at J, with 10 bases in the middle. The CDR3 is made up of 15 amino acids. Germline CDR1 MNHEY, CDR2 SVGAGI. CDR3 protein: CASSYSSMGNTEAFF. CDR3 DNA sequence: TGTGCCAGCAGTTACTCATCTATGGGAAACACTGAAGCTTTCTTT.

The chain couples TRBV4-3 to TRBJ2-3, with 9 bases identical to TRBD2. The CDR3 consists of 17 residues. V lost 0 bases, J lost 2 bases, and 6 bases stayed unmatched. Germline V gene sequence: CDR1 LGHNA, CDR2 YSLEER. The CDR3 region is CASSQEGRGGVTDTQYF. CDR3 nucleotide sequence: TGCGCCAGCAGCCAAGAGGGGCGGGGGGGCGTCACAGATACGCAGTATTTT.

In this sample, this clonotype turned up a few times. The rearrangement links TRBV6-6 to TRBJ2-5, with D maybe TRBD2 (6 bases). The CDR3 sequence is 15 residues long. V lost 0 bases and J lost 1, with 9 bases in between. Germline CDR1 MNHNY, CDR2 SVGAGI (reference sequence). Written as DNA, the CDR3 is TGTGCCAGCAGTTACTCGAATAGCGGCCAAGAGACCCAGTACTTC. Residues: CASSYSNSGQETQYF.

The chain is built from TRBV3-1 and TRBJ2-6; D perhaps matches TRBD1 (6 bases). The CDR3 runs 16 residues. V dropped 1 base and J dropped 2 bases, with 9 bases sitting between them. CDR1 and CDR2 from the germline V gene are LGHDT and YNNKEL (reference sequence). CDR3 in DNA: TGTGCCAGCAGCCAAGTCCGGACAGCTGGGGCCAACGTCCTGACTTTC. Its protein product is CASSQVRTAGANVLTF.

This clonotype has just a few counts. The chain is built from TRBV4-1 and TRBJ2-1, with 8 bases fitting TRBD2. This CDR3 comprises 15 residues. Trimming took 0 bases from V and 8 from J; bases not matched to a gene: 6. Germline V lookup: CDR1 MGHRA, CDR2 YSYEKL. In nucleotides, the CDR3 is TGCGCCAGCAGCCAAGAGGCGGGAGGTATCGATGAGCAGTTCTTC. This gives the protein CASSQEAGGIDEQFF.

This clonotype was found a few times. The J gene is TRBJ2-7, the V gene TRBV7-2; 8 bases line up with TRBD1. V dropped 3 bases and J dropped 4; count of bases not matched to a gene: 17. The V gene's germline CDR1 is SGHTA and CDR2 FQGNSA. The CDR3 is 18 amino acids. Here the CDR3 reads CASSFRNFRDRPSYEQYF. The CDR3 bases are TGTGCCAGCAGCTTCCGAAACTTCCGGGACAGGCCCTCATACGAGCAGTACTTC.

In this sample, this clonotype turned up a few times. The chain uses TRBV13 and TRBJ2-5; D not certain. Germline CDR1 PRHDT, CDR2 FYEKMQ (reference sequence). Between the trimmed V and J ends, which lost 8 bases and 2 bases, there was a span of 9 bases. The CDR3 has 12 residues. The CDR3 sequence is CASAVDQETQYF. The CDR3 DNA reads as TGTGCCAGCGCCGTAGATCAAGAGACCCAGTACTTC.

The chain recombines TRBV7-2 with TRBJ2-7; tentative D call: TRBD1 (5 bases). The germline gives CDR1 SGHTA, CDR2 FQGNSA. Trimming cost V 5 bases and J 2 bases, with 16 bases left between them. This CDR3 region has 15 residues. The CDR3 DNA is TGTGCCAGCAGCCGTGACAGTGCAATCCCCTACGAGCAGTACTTC. Its translation is CASSRDSAIPYEQYF.

The V and J genes are TRBV27 and TRBJ2-7; TRBD1 aligns across 7 bases. The germline gives CDR1 MNHEY, CDR2 SMNVEV (reference sequence). Trimming at V came to 4 bases and at J to 4 bases, leaving 7 bases not matched to a gene. CDR3 length: 14 residues. This CDR3 is CASSSDRVGYEQYF. The CDR3 DNA sequence: TGTGCCAGCAGTTCCGACAGGGTAGGGTACGAGCAGTACTTC.

The chain recombines TRBV20-1 with TRBJ2-3; weak D call: TRBD2 (6 bases). CDR3 length equals 15 residues. Deletions cut 2 bases from V and 4 bases from J, with 16 bases between. Germline CDR1 reads DFQATT; CDR2 reads SNEGSKA (reference sequence). CDR3 coding DNA: TGCAGTGCTAGACGATGGGGCGGGGCGGCAGATACGCAGTATTTT. Its protein product is CSARRWGGAADTQYF.

This clonotype has only a few counts. The CDR3 protein is CSASRDRGNPYEQYF. The DNA for the CDR3 is TGCAGTGCTAGTCGAGACAGGGGGAACCCCTACGAGCAGTACTTC. The chain employs TRBV20-1 and TRBJ2-7, with 9 bases lining up with TRBD1. After removal of 3 bases from V and 2 bases from J, the junction contained 8 bases not matched to a gene. Germline V CDR1 and CDR2: DFQATT, SNEGSKA (reference sequence). CDR3 length: 15 amino acids.

This rearrangement joins TRBV4-1 to TRBJ2-7; tentative D call: TRBD2 (6 bases). Germline CDR1 is MGHRA and CDR2 is YSYEKL. The CDR3 spans 16 residues. V lost 1 base to trimming and J lost 5 bases, with 18 bases between them. This CDR3 is CASSQAGLGGVHEQYF. CDR3 nucleotides: TGCGCCAGCAGCCAAGCGGGACTGGGAGGCGTCCACGAGCAGTACTTC.